This T cell receptor (beta chain) came from a study of blood T cell repertoires in COVID-19. Whole-study context: Whether acute or convalescent, the COVID-19 samples came from the United States, Italy and Spain. Nucleic acid was either cDNA or gDNA, and it came from T cells, B-cell-depleted T cells, or PBMCs.

Authors' processing steps: Estimation of nucleated cell counts relied on the amplification of reference gene primers. Using immunoSEQ multiplex PCR, the repertoire was profiled, and TCRdb retains in-frame clones only, with some absent. V, J and clone size are taken as reported in that table, and D and trimming were inferred from the DNA itself. Of about 160,000 clones in the sample, more than 65% are singletons; the top ten hold 5.6%. The CDR3 is 16 amino acids. Germline loops: CDR1 SEHNR, CDR2 FQNEAQ (reference sequence). Trimming removed 1 base at V and 3 bases at J, with 16 bases between. The chain uses TRBV7-9 and TRBJ2-7; D possibly corresponds to TRBD2 (6 bases). The material sequenced was PBMCs or T cells enriched from blood (not recorded which). This TCR was sampled from a woman in her thirties or forties with acute COVID-19. The CDR3 is CASSLDSGSWGYEQYF. As DNA, the CDR3 is TGTGCCAGCAGCTTAGATTCCGGGAGTTGGGGCTACGAGCAGTACTTC.